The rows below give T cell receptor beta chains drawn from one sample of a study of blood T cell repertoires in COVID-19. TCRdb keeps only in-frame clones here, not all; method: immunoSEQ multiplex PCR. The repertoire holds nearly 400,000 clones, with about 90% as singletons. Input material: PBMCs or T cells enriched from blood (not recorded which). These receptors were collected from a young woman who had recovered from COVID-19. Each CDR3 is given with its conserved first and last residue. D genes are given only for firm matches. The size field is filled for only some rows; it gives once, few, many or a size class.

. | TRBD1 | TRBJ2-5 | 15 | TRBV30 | TGTGCCTGGAGTATGGAGACAGGGGCGGCCGAGACCCAGTACTTC | CAWSMETGAAETQYF
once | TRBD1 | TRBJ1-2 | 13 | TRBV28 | TGTGCCAGCAATACGCAGGGGGTAGGTGGCTACACCTTC | CASNTQGVGGYTF
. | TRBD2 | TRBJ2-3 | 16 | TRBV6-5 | TGTGCCAGCAGTTTACGACTAGCGAGGTCCACAGATACGCAGTATTTT | CASSLRLARSTDTQYF
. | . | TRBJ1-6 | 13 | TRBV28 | TGTGCCAGCACAACAGCATATAATTCACCCCTCCACTTT | CASTTAYNSPLHF
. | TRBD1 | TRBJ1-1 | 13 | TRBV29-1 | TGCAGCTCCTCGACAGGGGGCAAGACTGAAGCTTTCTTT | CSSSTGGKTEAFF
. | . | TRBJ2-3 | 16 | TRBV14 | TGTGCCAGCAGCCAAGATTGGGGGGTAGCGGCAGATACGCAGTATTTT | CASSQDWGVAADTQYF
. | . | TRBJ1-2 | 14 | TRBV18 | TGTGCCAGCTCACCAACAGAGTCTAACTATGGCTACACCTTC | CASSPTESNYGYTF
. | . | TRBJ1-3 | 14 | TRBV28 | TGTGCCAGCTACCAGGGTATAGTTGGAAACACCATATATTTT | CASYQGIVGNTIYF
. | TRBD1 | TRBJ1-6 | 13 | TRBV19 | TGTGCCAGTAGCGACAGGGGGTACTCACCCCTCCACTTT | CASSDRGYSPLHF
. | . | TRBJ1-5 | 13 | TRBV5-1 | TGCGCCAGCAGCCAAAACAGGGATCAGCCCCAGCATTTT | CASSQNRDQPQHF
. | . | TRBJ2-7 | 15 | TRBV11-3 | TGTGCCAGCAGCTTCGATTTGGCGGGGATCGACGAGCAGTACTTC | CASSFDLAGIDEQYF
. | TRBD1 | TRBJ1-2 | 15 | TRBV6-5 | TGTGCCAGCAGTAAATACAGGGGGCTCTTCTATGGCTACACCTTC | CASSKYRGLFYGYTF
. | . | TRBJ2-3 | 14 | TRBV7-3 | TGTGCCAGCAGCTCGGGACATTCCACAGATACGCAGTATTTT | CASSSGHSTDTQYF
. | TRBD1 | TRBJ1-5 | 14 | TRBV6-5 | TGTGCCAGCAGTTTATCAGGGGGGAATCAGTCCCAGCATTTT | CASSLSGGNQSQHF
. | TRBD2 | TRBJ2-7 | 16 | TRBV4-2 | TGTGCCAGCAGCCAAGAGGGGCGGGGGTCCACCTACGAGCAGTACTTC | CASSQEGRGSTYEQYF
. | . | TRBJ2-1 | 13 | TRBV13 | TGTGCCAGCAGCTTAGGACTAAACAATGAGCAGTTCTTC | CASSLGLNNEQFF
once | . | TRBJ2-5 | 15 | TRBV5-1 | TGCGCCAGCAGCTTGGCAGCAGGGGATGGAGAGACCCAGTACTTC | CASSLAAGDGETQYF
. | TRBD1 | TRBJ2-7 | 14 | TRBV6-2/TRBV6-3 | TGTGCCAGCAGTTACAGGACAGGGTACCACGAGCAGTACTTC | CASSYRTGYHEQYF
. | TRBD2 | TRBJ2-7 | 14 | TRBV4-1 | TGCGCCAGCAGCCAAGCGGGAGGTTCCTACGAGCAGTACTTC | CASSQAGGSYEQYF
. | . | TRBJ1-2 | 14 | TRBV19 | TGTGCCAGTAGTATAGGAGGGAACCTCTATGGCTACACCTTC | CASSIGGNLYGYTF
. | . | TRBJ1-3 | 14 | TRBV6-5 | TGTGCCAGCAGTCAACAGAACTCTGGAAACACCATATATTTT | CASSQQNSGNTIYF
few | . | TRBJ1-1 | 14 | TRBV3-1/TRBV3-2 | TGTGCCAGCAGAAACCAGGGGAGGAACACTGAAGCTTTCTTT | CASRNQGRNTEAFF
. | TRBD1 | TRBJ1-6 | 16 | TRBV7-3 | TGTGCCAGCAGCCTCTCCAGACAGGGGCAAAATTCACCCCTCCACTTT | CASSLSRQGQNSPLHF
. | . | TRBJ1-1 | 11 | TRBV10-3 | TGTGCCATCAGTGAACGGACTGAAGCTTTCTTT | CAISERTEAFF
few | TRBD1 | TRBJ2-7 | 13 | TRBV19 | TGTGCCAGTAGGGGACAGGGACCCTACGAGCAGTACTTC | CASRGQGPYEQYF
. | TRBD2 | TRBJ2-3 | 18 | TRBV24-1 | TGTGCCACCAGTGATGACCGGGGACTAGCGGAGCTCACAAGTACGCAGTATTTT | CATSDDRGLAELTSTQYF
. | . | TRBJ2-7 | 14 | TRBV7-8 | TGTGCCAGCAGCCCCCTGTTGGGGGGCTACGAGCAGTACTTC | CASSPLLGGYEQYF
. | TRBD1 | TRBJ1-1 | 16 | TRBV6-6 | TGTGCCAGCAGTTACTCGATAGGGACAGCGAACACTGAAGCTTTCTTT | CASSYSIGTANTEAFF
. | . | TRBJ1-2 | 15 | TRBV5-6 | TGTGCCAGCAGCTTGGAACCGGGAAGTTCCTATGGCTACACCTTC | CASSLEPGSSYGYTF
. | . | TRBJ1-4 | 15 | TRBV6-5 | TGTGCCAGCACCCCAACGGGGGGGCGCGGGGAAAAACTGTTTTTT | CASTPTGGRGEKLFF
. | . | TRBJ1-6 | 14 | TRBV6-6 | TGTGCCAGCAGTCCGGACAGTTTCAATTCACCCCTCCACTTT | CASSPDSFNSPLHF
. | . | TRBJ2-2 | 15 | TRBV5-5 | TGTGCCAGCAGTCAATACAGGGAGAACACCGGGGAGCTGTTTTTT | CASSQYRENTGELFF
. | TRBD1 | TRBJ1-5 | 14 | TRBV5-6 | TGTGCCAGCAGCTTACAGGGGCCGGAACAGCCCCAGCATTTT | CASSLQGPEQPQHF
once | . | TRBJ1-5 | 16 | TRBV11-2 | TGTGCCAGCAGCAAATACCCTGGACATAGCAATCAGCCCCAGCATTTT | CASSKYPGHSNQPQHF
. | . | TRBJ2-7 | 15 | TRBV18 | TGTGCCAGCTCACCAACTTCCGTAGCGTCTTACGAGCAGTACTTC | CASSPTSVASYEQYF
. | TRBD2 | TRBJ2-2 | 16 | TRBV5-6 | TGTGCCAGCAGCCTAGCGGGGGGGACGAACACCGGGGAGCTGTTTTTT | CASSLAGGTNTGELFF
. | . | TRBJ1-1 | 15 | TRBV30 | TGTGCCTGGACGAGAAGACAGTACCCCGTTATCCGAGCTTTCTTT | CAWTRRQYPVIRAFF
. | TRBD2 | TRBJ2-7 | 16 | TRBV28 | TGTGCCAGCAACTCCCAGGGAGCGGGAGATTTTGGGCTGCAGTACTTC | CASNSQGAGDFGLQYF
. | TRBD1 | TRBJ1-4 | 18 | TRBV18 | TGTGCCAGCTCACCTACCATGGCCGGACAGGGGTTCAATGAAAAACTGTTTTTT | CASSPTMAGQGFNEKLFF
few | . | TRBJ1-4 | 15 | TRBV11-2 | TGTGCCAGCAGCTACAGCGGGGCGACGGATGAAAAACTGTTTTTT | CASSYSGATDEKLFF
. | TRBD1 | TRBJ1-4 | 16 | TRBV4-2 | TGTGCCAGCAGCTCGAATGACAGGGCATCTAATGAAAAACTGTTTTTT | CASSSNDRASNEKLFF
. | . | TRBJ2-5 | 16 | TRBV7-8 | TGTGCCAGCAGCTCTGTGGTGGGGGGGGCCGGAGAGACCCAGTACTTC | CASSSVVGGAGETQYF
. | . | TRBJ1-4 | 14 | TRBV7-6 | TGTGCCAGCAGCCGCAGGGGTACTAATGAAAAACTGTTTTTT | CASSRRGTNEKLFF
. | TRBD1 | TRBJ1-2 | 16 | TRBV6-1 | TGTGCCAGCAGTGCCTCACAGGGGACCCTTGGGTTTGGCTACACCTTC | CASSASQGTLGFGYTF
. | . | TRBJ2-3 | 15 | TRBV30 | TGTGCCTGGAGTGCAACAGGGCGGTATACAGATACGCAGTATTTT | CAWSATGRYTDTQYF
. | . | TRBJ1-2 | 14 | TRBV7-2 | TGTGCCAGCACCATGCGGGGGGTTCTCTATGGCTACACCTTC | CASTMRGVLYGYTF
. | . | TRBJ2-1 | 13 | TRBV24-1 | TGTGCCACCAGAGGGAGCTCCTACAATGAGCAGTTCTTC | CATRGSSYNEQFF
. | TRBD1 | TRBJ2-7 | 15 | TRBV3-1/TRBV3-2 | TGTGCCAGCAGTTTCCGGGACAGGGGGACCTACGAGCAGTACTTC | CASSFRDRGTYEQYF
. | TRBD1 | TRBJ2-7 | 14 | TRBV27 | TGTGCCAGCAGTTTGGGACAGGGGTTCAGCGAGCAGTACTTC | CASSLGQGFSEQYF
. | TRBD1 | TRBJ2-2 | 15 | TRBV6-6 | TGTGCCAGCAGTAGCTGGGACAGTTTAACCGGGGAGCTGTTTTTT | CASSSWDSLTGELFF
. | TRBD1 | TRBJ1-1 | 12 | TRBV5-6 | TGTGCCAGCAGCTTGGGACAGGGTGCAGCTTTCTTT | CASSLGQGAAFF
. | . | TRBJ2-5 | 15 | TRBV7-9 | TGTGCCAGCAGACGGGACAAGGAGGTCCAAGAGACCCAGTACTTC | CASRRDKEVQETQYF
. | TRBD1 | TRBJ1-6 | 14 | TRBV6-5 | TGTGCCAGCAGCCGGGGACAGGGTAATTCACCCCTCCACTTT | CASSRGQGNSPLHF
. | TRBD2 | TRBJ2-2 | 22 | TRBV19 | TGTGCCAGTAGAACCCTCCGAATAGCGGGGGGACCACAATTGAAGAACACCGGGGAGCTGTTTTTT | CASRTLRIAGGPQLKNTGELFF
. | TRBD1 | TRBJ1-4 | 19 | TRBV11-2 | TGTGCCAGCAGCTTAGAGGGACAGGGTGTTTTCTTGGAATATGAAAAACTGTTTTTT | CASSLEGQGVFLEYEKLFF
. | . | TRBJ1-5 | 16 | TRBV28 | TGTGCCAGCAGAGGAGAACAGGGATATAGCAATCAGCCCCAGCATTTT | CASRGEQGYSNQPQHF
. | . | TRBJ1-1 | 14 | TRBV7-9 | TGTGCCAGCAGCTTAGGCCAGACAAACACTGAAGCTTTCTTT | CASSLGQTNTEAFF
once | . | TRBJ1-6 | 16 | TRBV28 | TGTGCCAGCACCTTAGGCGACAGCTCCTATAATTCACCCCTCCACTTT | CASTLGDSSYNSPLHF
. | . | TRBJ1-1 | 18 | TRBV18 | TGTGCCAGCTCACCCTATACCTTCCCGGACAGCGTGGACACTGAAGCTTTCTTT | CASSPYTFPDSVDTEAFF